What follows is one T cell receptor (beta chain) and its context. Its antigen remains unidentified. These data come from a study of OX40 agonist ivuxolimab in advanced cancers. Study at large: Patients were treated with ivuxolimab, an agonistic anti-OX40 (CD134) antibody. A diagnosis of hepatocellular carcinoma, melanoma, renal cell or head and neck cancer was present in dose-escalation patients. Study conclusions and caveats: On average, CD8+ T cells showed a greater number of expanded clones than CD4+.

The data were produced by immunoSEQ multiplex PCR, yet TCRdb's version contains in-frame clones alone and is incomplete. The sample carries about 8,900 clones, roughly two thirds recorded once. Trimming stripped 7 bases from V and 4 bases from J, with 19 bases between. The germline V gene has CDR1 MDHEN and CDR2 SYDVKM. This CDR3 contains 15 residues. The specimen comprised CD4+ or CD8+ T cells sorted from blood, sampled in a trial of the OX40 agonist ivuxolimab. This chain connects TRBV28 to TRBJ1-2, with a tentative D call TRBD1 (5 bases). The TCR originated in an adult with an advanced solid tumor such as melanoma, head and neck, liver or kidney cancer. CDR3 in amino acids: CASNSMGQGGYGYTF. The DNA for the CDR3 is TGTGCCAGCAATTCTATGGGTCAGGGCGGCTATGGCTACACCTTC.